The entry below gives a single T cell receptor (beta chain) sequence along with its context. Its specificity is unknown. Produced via immunoSEQ multiplex PCR; TCRdb's table is partial and in-frame only. The sample yields fewer than 100,000 clones, about 85% seen once. This sample was taken from a study of PD-1 blockade in mismatch repair-deficient tumors. Study-level information: All were previously treated, progressing patients with eleven to twelve mismatch repair-deficient cancer types. Findings of the study overall: Tumor-resident clones, often absent from pretreatment blood, expanded after pembrolizumab and then contracted.

This CDR3 comprises 13 residues. Trimming removed 2 bases at V and 7 bases at J, with 11 bases between. Germline V gene data show CDR1 as MNHNY and CDR2 as SVGAGI (reference sequence). PCR or immunohistochemistry showed mismatch repair deficiency in every enrolled patient. TCR sequencing covered a few patients who responded to pembrolizumab. The chain carries TRBV6-6 and TRBJ1-2; D uncertain. The starting material was peripheral blood, obtained 12 weeks after starting pembrolizumab. The receptor comes from an adult with mismatch repair-deficient cancer. DNA for the CDR3: TGTGCCAGCAGTTACAGCAGTTCTAGTGGCTACACCTTC. This codes for CASSYSSSSGYTF.